This entry is about one TCR beta chain. The authors amplified TCR beta CDR3 regions, and they did so from RNA transcripts for repertoire sequencing. RT-PCR with HTBI primers came first, then second-round multiplex PCR. MiXCR was run by TCRdb on the multiplex PCR reads, yielding one entry per CDR3 protein. The sample lists under 250,000 distinct CDR3 sequences; around 28% were seen once. The record originates from a study of Graves' ophthalmopathy and Graves' hyperthyroidism. CDR3 length: 13 amino acids. Trimming cost V 7 bases and J 7 bases; bases outside gene matches: 7. The germline CDR1 and CDR2 sequences are LNHDA and SQIVND (reference sequence).

The sample consisted of peripheral blood. The V and J genes are TRBV19 and TRBJ1-5; TRBD1 aligns across 7 bases. The TCR was taken from a man between 50 and 59 years old with Graves' ophthalmopathy. The CDR3 sequence is CASTSTGLQPQHF. The DNA for the CDR3 is TGTGCCAGTACCTCGACAGGGTTACAGCCCCAGCATTTT.